This T cell receptor beta chain is drawn from a study of blood T cell repertoires in COVID-19. The V end was cut by 2 bases, the J end by 2 bases, with 9 bases between. CDR1 and CDR2 (germline): GTSNPN, SVGIG (reference sequence). CDR3 length equals 14 residues. Only in-frame clones appear in the TCRdb table, and some are missing; sequencing was by immunoSEQ multiplex PCR. The sample consists of about 220,000 clones, roughly 79% of them appearing once. This clone appeared a single time. The chain links TRBV30 to TRBJ2-2, with TRBD1 as a possible D gene (6 bases). Sequenced input: PBMCs or T cells enriched from blood (not recorded which). This TCR derives from a man aged 35 to 55 who had recovered from COVID-19. The CDR3 loop reads CAWSKGTNTGELFF. In DNA form, the CDR3 reads TGTGCCTGGAGTAAAGGGACAAACACCGGGGAGCTGTTTTTT.